This passage covers 19 T cell receptor beta chains from one sample sequenced in a study of Ad26.COV2.S vaccination and SARS-CoV-2 variants. Clones were read by immunoSEQ multiplex PCR, and TCRdb kept only the in-frame ones, dropping some. The sample yields roughly 500,000 clones, 87% seen once. Treatment meaning: over 15 received Ad26.COV2.S at low or high dose, single or two shots; 5 received placebo; per-sample allocation not given. Sampling was performed 63 days after the first vaccine or placebo injection. Source: peripheral blood, taken in a trial of Ad26.COV2.S vaccine versus placebo. The receptors stem from a person between 18 and 65 years old who received the Ad26.COV2.S COVID-19 vaccine or a placebo.

The rearrangement joins TRBV5-1 to TRBJ2-3, with TRBD2 matching over 7 bases. This CDR3 contains 16 residues. Germline CDR1 SGHRS, CDR2 YFSETQ. Trimming took 4 bases from V and 0 from J; bases not matched to a gene: 8. CDR3 DNA sequence: TGCGCCAGCAGCCCTTGGGGGGGGACTAGCACAGATACGCAGTATTTT. Its protein is CASSPWGGTSTDTQYF.

The gene calls are TRBV28 and TRBJ1-2; D remains unclear. The CDR3 is made up of 14 amino acids. V lost 4 bases and J lost 2, with 11 bases in between. CDR1 is MDHEN, CDR2 SYDVKM, per germline. The CDR3 sequence: CASSSSGLNYGYTF. CDR3 nucleotides: TGTGCCAGCAGTTCGTCCGGCTTGAACTATGGCTACACCTTC.

The V and J genes are TRBV6-4 and TRBJ2-5; 10 positions match TRBD2. In germline, CDR1 is MRHNA, CDR2 SNTAGT. V was clipped by 9 bases and J by 5 bases; unmatched bases: 6. The CDR3 is 13 amino acids. CDR3 nucleotide sequence: TGTGCCAGGTTAGCGGGAGGCCGGGAGACCCAGTACTTC. This translates into CARLAGGRETQYF.

The chain links TRBV9 to TRBJ1-1; TRBD1 agrees at 8 bases. Germline V gene data show CDR1 as SGDLS and CDR2 as YYNGEE. Trimming at V came to 0 bases and at J to 6 bases, leaving 7 bases not matched to a gene. There are 15 residues in the CDR3. The CDR3: CASSVGTGRAAEAFF. CDR3 bases: TGTGCCAGCAGCGTAGGGACAGGGAGGGCCGCTGAAGCTTTCTTT.

This chain connects TRBV5-8 to TRBJ1-1; D remains ambiguous. The CDR3 is made up of 13 amino acids. Germline V gene sequence: CDR1 SGHTS, CDR2 YDEGEE. V lost 1 base, J lost 4 bases, and 8 bases lay in between. In DNA, the CDR3 is TGTGCCAGCAGCTTGTATAGCAGCACTGAAGCTTTCTTT. Translating gives CASSLYSSTEAFF.

The rearrangement joins TRBV4-3 to TRBJ2-2; 14 nucleotides line up with TRBD2. Germline trimming cut 0 bases from V and 2 bases from J; bases unmatched to any gene: 8. Germline V lookup: CDR1 LGHNA, CDR2 YSLEER. There are 20 residues in the CDR3. The CDR3 nucleotides are TGCGCCAGCAGCCAAGATCAGGGACTAGCGGGAGTTCGCAACACCGGGGAGCTGTTTTTT. Its translation is CASSQDQGLAGVRNTGELFF.

The chain combines TRBV21-1 with TRBJ1-1; the table's D call of TRBD1 was not tested on the DNA. TRBV21-1 is marked as a pseudogene. The CDR3 is 12 residues long. CDR3 sequence (DNA): TGTGCCAGCAGCCAAGACATGACTGAAGCTTTCTTT. Translation: CASSQDMTEAFF.

This chain joins TRBV30 and TRBJ2-7, with 11 nucleotides matching TRBD2. The CDR3 contains 15 residues. Germline V lookup: CDR1 GTSNPN, CDR2 SVGIG (reference sequence). Germline trimming cut 4 bases from V and 7 bases from J; bases unmatched to any gene: 12. The CDR3 DNA reads TGTGCCTGGACTAGCGGGAGGAAAACTCCGGGGGAGCAGTACTTC. Amino acids: CAWTSGRKTPGEQYF.

The chain recombines TRBV2 with TRBJ2-7; 11 bases fit TRBD2. The J segment lost 0 bases and the V segment lost 8 bases, leaving 3 bases of the junction unmatched. The CDR3 sequence is 14 residues long. CDR1 is SNHLY, CDR2 FYNNEI, per germline. CDR3 coding DNA: TGTGCCAGCGGCGGACTAGCGGGCTCCTACGAGCAGTACTTC. Its protein is CASGGLAGSYEQYF. Using reference TRBV2 and TRBJ2-7 for the parts outside the CDR3, the full variable domain is EPEVTQTPSHQVTQMGQEVILRCVPISNHLYFYWYRQILGQKVEFLVSFYNNEISEKSEIFDDQFSVERPDGSNFTLKIRSTKLEDSAMYFCASGGLAGSYEQYFGPGTRLTVT.

The chain carries TRBV5-1 and TRBJ2-2; tentatively, D is TRBD1 (7 bases). The CDR3 extends over 15 amino acids. V was trimmed by 0 bases and J by 5 bases, leaving 11 bases between them. Germline V gives CDR1 SGHRS, CDR2 YFSETQ. This CDR3 is CASSLAAGGTGELFF. The CDR3 nucleotides are TGCGCCAGCAGCTTGGCGGCAGGGGGGACCGGGGAGCTGTTTTTT.

This clone was counted once. V is TRBV21-1 and J is TRBJ2-7; TRBD1 is the table's D call and was not checked against the DNA. TRBV21-1 is a recognized pseudogene. The CDR3 spans 14 residues. The CDR3 spells CASSLAGFAYEQYF. DNA for the CDR3: TGTGCCAGCAGCTTGGCAGGGTTCGCCTACGAGCAGTACTTC.

This clone was seen more than once but under ten times. The chain employs TRBV7-3 and TRBJ2-2, with TRBD2 identical over 8 bases. The germline V gene encodes CDR1 SGHTA and CDR2 FQGTGA. This CDR3 is 17 amino acids long. J gave up 1 base and V 5 bases, and 9 bases lay outside the gene matches. Written as DNA, the CDR3 is TGTGCCAGCAGCCCCCGCTGGGCGGGAGGGAACACCGGGGAGCTGTTTTTT. The encoded protein is CASSPRWAGGNTGELFF.

The chain couples TRBV5-4 to TRBJ2-5; 7 positions agree with TRBD2. J gave up 10 bases and V 4 bases, and 22 bases lay outside the gene matches. The CDR3 has 17 amino acids. The V gene's germline CDR1 is SGHNT and CDR2 YYREEE (reference sequence). The CDR3 region has the DNA TGTGCCAGCAGCGGGAGGGCGACTCGAACTACTTCCCTGAACCAGTACTTC. It codes for CASSGRATRTTSLNQYF.

The chain recombines TRBV5-5 with TRBJ2-7, with D unclear. The CDR3 contains 15 residues. With 4 bases removed from V and 0 bases from J, the gap between germline ends came to 14 bases. CDR1 is SGHKS, CDR2 YYEKEE, per germline (reference sequence). The CDR3 bases are TGTGCCAGCAGCGCCCGGGCGTTGAGCTCCTACGAGCAGTACTTC. Translated: CASSARALSSYEQYF. Full variable domain (remainder filled in from reference TRBV5-5 and TRBJ2-7): DAGVTQSPTHLIKTRGQQVTLRCSPISGHKSVSWYQQVLGQGPQFIFQYYEKEERGRGNFPDRFSARQFPNYSSELNVNALLLGDSALYLCASSARALSSYEQYFGPGTRLTVT.

This rearrangement joins TRBV4-2 to TRBJ2-5; unclear D gene. V was pared by 1 base and J by 5 bases, with 20 bases between. Germline assignment: CDR1 LGHNA and CDR2 YNFKEQ. The CDR3 runs to 17 residues. CDR3 amino acids: CASSQGQTARLGETQYF. For the CDR3, the DNA is TGTGCCAGCAGCCAAGGGCAGACGGCACGCTTGGGCGAGACCCAGTACTTC.

The chain recombines TRBV30 with TRBJ2-1; D remains unclear. This CDR3 is built from 11 residues. Germline V lookup: CDR1 GTSNPN, CDR2 SVGIG (reference sequence). Trimming took off 4 bases at V and 7 bases at J, with 8 bases between the two ends. The CDR3 DNA follows: TGTGCCTGGACCTTCCTAAATGAGCAGTTCTTC. This gives the protein CAWTFLNEQFF. Variable domain in full (rest from reference TRBV30 and TRBJ2-1): SQTIHQWPATLVQPVGSPLSLECTVEGTSNPNLYWYRQAAGRGLQLLFYSVGIGQISSEVPQNLSASRPQDRQFILSSKKLLLSDSGFYLCAWTFLNEQFFGPGTRLTVL.

The rearrangement links TRBV6-6 to TRBJ1-3; D may be TRBD1 (6 bases). Germline V lookup: CDR1 MNHNY, CDR2 SVGAGI (reference sequence). V was shortened by 0 bases and J by 4 bases, with 7 bases between the two germline ends. The CDR3 length is 14 residues. The CDR3 DNA sequence: TGTGCCAGCAGTTACTCGAGGGGGGGAAACACCATATATTTT. It codes for CASSYSRGGNTIYF.

The gene calls are TRBV7-2 and TRBJ2-7; TRBD2 matches 10 bases. Trimming took 4 bases from V and 3 from J; bases not matched to a gene: 18. The CDR3 spans 19 residues. The V gene's germline CDR1 is SGHTA and CDR2 FQGNSA. For the CDR3, the DNA is TGTGCCAGCAGCTCCCCCCCCAGCGGGAGGGCCGTACTTCTCTACGAGCAGTACTTC. Translation gives CASSSPPSGRAVLLYEQYF. The complete variable domain, with remaining parts taken from reference TRBV7-2 and TRBJ2-7, reads GAGVSQSPSNKVTEKGKDVELRCDPISGHTALYWYRQSLGQGLEFLIYFQGNSAPDKSGLPSDRFSAERTGGSVSTLTIQRTQQEDSAVYLCASSSPPSGRAVLLYEQYFGPGTRLTVT.

This chain uses TRBV7-8 with TRBJ1-4; 9 bases line up with TRBD1. The CDR3 extends over 15 amino acids. From germline, CDR1 is SGHVS and CDR2 FQNEAQ. The V gene end was trimmed by 2 bases and the J gene end by 10 bases; junction bases not matched to a gene: 8. The CDR3 region has the DNA TGTGCCAGCAGCTTATTAGGGACAGGGAAAGGAAAACTGTTTTTT. Its protein is CASSLLGTGKGKLFF. Complete variable domain (other parts from reference TRBV7-8 and TRBJ1-4): GAGVSQSPRYKVAKRGQDVALRCDPISGHVSLFWYQQALGQGPEFLTYFQNEAQLDKSGLPSDRFFAERPEGSVSTLKIQRTQQEDSAVYLCASSLLGTGKGKLFFGSGTQLSVL.